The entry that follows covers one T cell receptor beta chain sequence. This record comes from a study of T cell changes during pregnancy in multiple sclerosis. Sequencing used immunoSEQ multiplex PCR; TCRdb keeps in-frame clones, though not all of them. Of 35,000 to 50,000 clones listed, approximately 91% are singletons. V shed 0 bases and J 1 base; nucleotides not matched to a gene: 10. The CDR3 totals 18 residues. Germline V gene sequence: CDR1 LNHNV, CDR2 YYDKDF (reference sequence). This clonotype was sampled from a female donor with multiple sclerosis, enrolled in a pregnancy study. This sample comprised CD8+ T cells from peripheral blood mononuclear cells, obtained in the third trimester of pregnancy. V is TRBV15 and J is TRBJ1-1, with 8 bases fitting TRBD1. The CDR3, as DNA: TGTGCCACCAGCAGAGACCCGAGACAGGGGTTACCGAACACTGAAGCTTTCTTT. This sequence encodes CATSRDPRQGLPNTEAFF.